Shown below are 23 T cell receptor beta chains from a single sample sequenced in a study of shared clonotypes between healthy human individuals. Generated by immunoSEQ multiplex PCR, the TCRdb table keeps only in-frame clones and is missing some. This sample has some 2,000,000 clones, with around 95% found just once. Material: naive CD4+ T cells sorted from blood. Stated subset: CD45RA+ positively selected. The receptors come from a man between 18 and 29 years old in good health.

The CDR3, as DNA: TGCGCCAGCAGCTTGGGAGGAGGGGGCGGTGAGACCCAGTACTTC. Encoded protein: CASSLGGGGGETQYF. This rearrangement joins TRBV5-1 to TRBJ2-5; maybe TRBD1 (7 bases). Germline lookup yields CDR1 SGHRS and CDR2 YFSETQ. The CDR3 is 15 residues long. V was cut by 0 bases and J by 5 bases, with 14 bases left in between.

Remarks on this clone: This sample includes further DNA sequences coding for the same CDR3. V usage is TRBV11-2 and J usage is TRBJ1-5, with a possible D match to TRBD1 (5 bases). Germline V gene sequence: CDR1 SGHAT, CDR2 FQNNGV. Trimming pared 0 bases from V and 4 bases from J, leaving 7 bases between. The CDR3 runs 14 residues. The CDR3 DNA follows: TGTGCCAGCAGCTTAGAGGGGGGGAATCAGCCCCAGCATTTT. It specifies CASSLEGGNQPQHF.

CDR3 sequence: CASSEPHRLEQYF. Here the CDR3 DNA reads TGTGCCAGCAGCGAACCTCACCGCCTCGAGCAGTACTTC. V is TRBV9 and J is TRBJ2-7; D not resolved. Germline lookup yields CDR1 SGDLS and CDR2 YYNGEE. Trimming stripped 3 bases from V and 6 bases from J, with 13 bases between. The CDR3 is made up of 13 amino acids.

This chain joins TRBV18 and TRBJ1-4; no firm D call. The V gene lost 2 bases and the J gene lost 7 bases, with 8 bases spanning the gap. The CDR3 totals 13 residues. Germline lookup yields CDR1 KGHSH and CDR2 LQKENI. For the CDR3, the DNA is TGTGCCAGCTCACCATGGGAGGGTGAAAAACTGTTTTTT. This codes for CASSPWEGEKLFF.

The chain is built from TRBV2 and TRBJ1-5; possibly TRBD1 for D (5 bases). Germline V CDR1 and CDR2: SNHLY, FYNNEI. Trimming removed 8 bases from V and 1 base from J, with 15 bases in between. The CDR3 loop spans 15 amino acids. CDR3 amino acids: CASFRDLTSNQPQHF. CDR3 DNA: TGTGCCAGCTTTAGGGACCTCACGAGCAATCAGCCCCAGCATTTT.

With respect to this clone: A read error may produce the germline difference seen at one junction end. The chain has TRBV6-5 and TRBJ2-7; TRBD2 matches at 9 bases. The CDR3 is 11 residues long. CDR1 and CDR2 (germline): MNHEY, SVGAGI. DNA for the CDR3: TGTGCCAGCAGTGACGGGACTAGCTCTGAATTC. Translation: CASSDGTSSEF.

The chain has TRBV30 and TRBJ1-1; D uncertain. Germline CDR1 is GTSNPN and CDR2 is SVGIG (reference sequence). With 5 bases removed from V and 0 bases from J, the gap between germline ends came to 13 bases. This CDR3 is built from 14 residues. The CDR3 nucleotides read TGTGCCTGGCTACCCCGGGTGGTGAACACTGAAGCTTTCTTT. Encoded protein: CAWLPRVVNTEAFF.

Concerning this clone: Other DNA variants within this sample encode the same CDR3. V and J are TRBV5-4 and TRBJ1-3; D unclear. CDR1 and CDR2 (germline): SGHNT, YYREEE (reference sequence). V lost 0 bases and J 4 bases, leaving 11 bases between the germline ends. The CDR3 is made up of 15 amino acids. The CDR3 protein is CASSLVGSSGNTIYF. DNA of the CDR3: TGTGCCAGCAGCTTGGTGGGGTCTTCCGGAAACACCATATATTTT.

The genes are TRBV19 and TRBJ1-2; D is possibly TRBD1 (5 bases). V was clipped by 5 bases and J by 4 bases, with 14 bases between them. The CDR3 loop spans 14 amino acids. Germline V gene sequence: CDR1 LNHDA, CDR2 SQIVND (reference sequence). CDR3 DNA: TGTGCCAGTAGTCTCGGGCGGGGGACCTATGGCTACACCTTC. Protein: CASSLGRGTYGYTF.

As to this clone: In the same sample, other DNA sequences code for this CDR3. The CDR3 sequence: CASSYSRGPTYEQYF. The CDR3 DNA follows: TGTGCCAGCAGTTACTCGAGGGGCCCGACCTACGAGCAGTACTTC. The chain uses TRBV6-5 and TRBJ2-7; D possibly uses TRBD1 or TRBD2 (5 bases each). V was shortened by 0 bases and J by 2 bases, with 11 bases between the two germline ends. This CDR3 contains 15 residues. CDR1 is MNHEY, CDR2 SVGAGI, per germline.

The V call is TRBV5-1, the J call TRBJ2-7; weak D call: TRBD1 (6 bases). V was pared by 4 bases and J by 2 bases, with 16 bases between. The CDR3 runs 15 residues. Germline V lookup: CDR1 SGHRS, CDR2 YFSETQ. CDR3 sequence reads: CASSPSGQLPYEQYF. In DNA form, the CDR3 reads TGCGCCAGCAGCCCTTCCGGACAGTTACCCTACGAGCAGTACTTC.

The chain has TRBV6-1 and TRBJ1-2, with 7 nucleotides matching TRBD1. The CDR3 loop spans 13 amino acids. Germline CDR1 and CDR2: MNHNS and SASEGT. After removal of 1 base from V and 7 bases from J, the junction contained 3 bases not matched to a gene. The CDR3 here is CASSEEGASGYTF. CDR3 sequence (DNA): TGTGCCAGCAGTGAAGAGGGGGCCAGTGGCTACACCTTC.

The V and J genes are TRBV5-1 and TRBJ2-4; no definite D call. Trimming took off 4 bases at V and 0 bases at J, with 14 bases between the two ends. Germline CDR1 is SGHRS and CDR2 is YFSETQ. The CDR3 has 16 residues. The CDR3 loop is CASSTNNLLAKNIQYF. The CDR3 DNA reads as TGCGCCAGCAGCACCAACAACCTACTAGCCAAAAACATTCAGTACTTC. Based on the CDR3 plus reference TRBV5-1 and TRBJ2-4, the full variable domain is KAGVTQTPRYLIKTRGQQVTLSCSPISGHRSVSWYQQTPGQGLQFLFEYFSETQRNKGNFPGRFSGRQFSNSRSEMNVSTLELGDSALYLCASSTNNLLAKNIQYFGAGTRLSVL.

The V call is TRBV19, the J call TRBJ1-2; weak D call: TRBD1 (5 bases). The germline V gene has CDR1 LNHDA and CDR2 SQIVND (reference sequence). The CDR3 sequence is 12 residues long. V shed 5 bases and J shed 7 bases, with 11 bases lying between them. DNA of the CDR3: TGTGCCAGTAGTCCGCGGGGGTTTGGCTACACCTTC. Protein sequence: CASSPRGFGYTF.

This CDR3 reads CSVVSGTGGLNTEAFF. The CDR3 DNA reads as TGCAGCGTTGTCTCCGGGACAGGGGGGCTGAACACTGAAGCTTTCTTT. J is TRBJ1-1 and V is TRBV29-1; the match to TRBD1 covers 11 bases. This CDR3 is 16 amino acids long. CDR1 is SQVTM and CDR2 is ANQGSEA in the germline V gene. V was clipped by 4 bases and J by 0 bases; unmatched bases: 7. The full variable domain, with the rest looked up from reference TRBV29-1 and TRBJ1-1, is SAVISQKPSRDICQRGTSLTIQCQVDSQVTMMFWYRQQPGQSLTLIATANQGSEATYESGFVIDKFPISRPNLTFSTLTVSNMSPEDSSIYLCSVVSGTGGLNTEAFFGQGTRLTVV.

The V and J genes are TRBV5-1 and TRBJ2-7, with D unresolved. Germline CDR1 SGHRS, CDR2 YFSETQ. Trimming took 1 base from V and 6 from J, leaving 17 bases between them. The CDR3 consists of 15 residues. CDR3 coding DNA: TGCGCCAGCAGCTTGAGTGACAATACCCTCCCCGAGCAGTACTTC. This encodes CASSLSDNTLPEQYF.

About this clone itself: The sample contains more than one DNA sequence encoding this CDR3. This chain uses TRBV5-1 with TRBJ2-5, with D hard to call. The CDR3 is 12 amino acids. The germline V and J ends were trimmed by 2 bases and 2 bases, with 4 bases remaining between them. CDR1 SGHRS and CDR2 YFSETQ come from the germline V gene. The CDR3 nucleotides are TGCGCCAGCAGCTTACCACAAGAGACCCAGTACTTC. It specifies CASSLPQETQYF.

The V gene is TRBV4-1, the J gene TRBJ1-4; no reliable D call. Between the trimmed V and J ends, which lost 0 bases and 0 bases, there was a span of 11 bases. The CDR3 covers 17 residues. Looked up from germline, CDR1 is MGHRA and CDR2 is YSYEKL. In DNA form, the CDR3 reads TGCGCCAGCAGCCAAGATAAGCTTTCTTCAACTAATGAAAAACTGTTTTTT. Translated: CASSQDKLSSTNEKLFF.

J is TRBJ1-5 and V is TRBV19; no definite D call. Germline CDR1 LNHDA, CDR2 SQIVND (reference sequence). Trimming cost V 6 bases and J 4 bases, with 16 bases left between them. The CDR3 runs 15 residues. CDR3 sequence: CASRSDGMGNQPQHF. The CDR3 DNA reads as TGTGCCAGTAGATCGGATGGGATGGGGAATCAGCCCCAGCATTTT. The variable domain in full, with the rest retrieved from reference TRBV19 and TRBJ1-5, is DGGITQSPKYLFRKEGQNVTLSCEQNLNHDAMYWYRQDPGQGLRLIYYSQIVNDFQKGDIAEGYSVSREKKESFPLTVTSAQKNPTAFYLCASRSDGMGNQPQHFGDGTRLSIL.

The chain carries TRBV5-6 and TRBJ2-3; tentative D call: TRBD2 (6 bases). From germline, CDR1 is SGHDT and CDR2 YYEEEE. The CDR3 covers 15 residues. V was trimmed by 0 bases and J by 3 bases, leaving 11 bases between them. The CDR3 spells CASSLVGLLTDTQYF. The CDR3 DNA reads TGTGCCAGCAGCTTGGTGGGACTCCTAACAGATACGCAGTATTTT.

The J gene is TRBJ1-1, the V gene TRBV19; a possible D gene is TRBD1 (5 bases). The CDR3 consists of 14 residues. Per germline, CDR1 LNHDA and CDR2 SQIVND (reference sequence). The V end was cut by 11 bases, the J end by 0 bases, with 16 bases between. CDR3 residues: CASVLGEVNTEAFF. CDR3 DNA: TGTGCCTCAGTACTGGGGGAAGTGAACACTGAAGCTTTCTTT.

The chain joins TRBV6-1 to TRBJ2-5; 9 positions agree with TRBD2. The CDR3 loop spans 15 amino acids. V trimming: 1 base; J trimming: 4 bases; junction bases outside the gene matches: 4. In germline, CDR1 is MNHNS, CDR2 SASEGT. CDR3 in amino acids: CASSEDGLATETQYF. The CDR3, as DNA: TGTGCCAGCAGTGAAGATGGACTAGCGACAGAGACCCAGTACTTC.

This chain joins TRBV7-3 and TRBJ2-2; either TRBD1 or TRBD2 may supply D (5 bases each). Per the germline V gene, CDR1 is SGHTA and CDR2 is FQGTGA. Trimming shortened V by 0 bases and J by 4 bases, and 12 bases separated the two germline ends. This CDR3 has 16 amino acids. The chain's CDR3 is CASSLTAGAGTGELFF. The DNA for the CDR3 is TGTGCCAGCAGCTTAACCGCCGGGGCAGGCACCGGGGAGCTGTTTTTT.